The rows below give T cell receptor beta chains drawn from one sample of a study of T-cell reconstitution after alpha-beta-depleted transplantation in children. TCRdb recomputed calls from the PCR reads with MiXCR, one row per CDR3 protein. The sample lists 750,000 to 950,000 distinct CDR3 sequences; 15% to 20% were seen once. Sequencing was performed on PBMCs, mostly from graft donor cells, taken 360 days after TCRalphabeta/CD19-depleted stem cell transplant. These receptors originate from a male patient under 18 who had a stem cell transplant for acute lymphoblastic leukemia, so the T cells may come from the graft donor. Each CDR3 is given with its conserved first and last residue. Each record gives: V gene, J gene, D gene, clone size, CDR3 length, CDR3 DNA, CDR3 protein. The D gene is left open where the match is weak. Size values are once, few and many counts, or a class for expanded clones, and some rows have none.

V gene: TRBV9
J gene: TRBJ2-2
D gene: TRBD1
clone size: few
CDR3 length: 15
CDR3 DNA: TGTGCCAGCAGCACACAGGGGGCTGGCCCCGGGGAGCTGTTTTTT
CDR3 protein: CASSTQGAGPGELFF

V gene: TRBV28
J gene: TRBJ1-1
D gene: .
clone size: few
CDR3 length: 14
CDR3 DNA: TGTGCCAGCAGTCCCGGGACTCTCCGTACTGAAGCTTTCTTT
CDR3 protein: CASSPGTLRTEAFF

V gene: TRBV7-9
J gene: TRBJ2-7
D gene: .
clone size: .
CDR3 length: 14
CDR3 DNA: TGTGCCAGCAGCTTCACTAGCCCCCCCCACGAGCAGTACTTC
CDR3 protein: CASSFTSPPHEQYF

V gene: TRBV29-1
J gene: TRBJ1-1
D gene: .
clone size: .
CDR3 length: 14
CDR3 DNA: TGCAGCGTTGGCAGGGGTCTCAGAAACACTGAAGCTTTCTTT
CDR3 protein: CSVGRGLRNTEAFF

V gene: TRBV27
J gene: TRBJ2-7
D gene: .
clone size: .
CDR3 length: 18
CDR3 DNA: TGTGCCAGCAGCCCTGAGGATGGGGCCTACCTGGTCTCCTACGAGCAGTACTTC
CDR3 protein: CASSPEDGAYLVSYEQYF

V gene: TRBV9
J gene: TRBJ2-7
D gene: .
clone size: few
CDR3 length: 15
CDR3 DNA: TGTGCCAGCAGCGTAGCTCCCTTCGCTAGTAACCAGCAGTACTTC
CDR3 protein: CASSVAPFASNQQYF

V gene: TRBV7-6
J gene: TRBJ2-1
D gene: .
clone size: .
CDR3 length: 15
CDR3 DNA: TGTGCCAGCAGCTTAAATGGGCTGAGGGGGGATGAGCAGTTCTTC
CDR3 protein: CASSLNGLRGDEQFF

V gene: TRBV3-1
J gene: TRBJ2-7
D gene: TRBD1
clone size: .
CDR3 length: 13
CDR3 DNA: TGTGCCAGCAGTCTTATACAGGGGACAAGGCAGTACTTC
CDR3 protein: CASSLIQGTRQYF

V gene: TRBV6-2/TRBV6-3
J gene: TRBJ2-2
D gene: TRBD2
clone size: few
CDR3 length: 16
CDR3 DNA: TGTGCCAGCAGTCGTCGACTAGCGGGAGTGCCCGGGGAGCTGTTTTTT
CDR3 protein: CASSRRLAGVPGELFF

V gene: TRBV7-7
J gene: TRBJ2-3
D gene: .
clone size: .
CDR3 length: 18
CDR3 DNA: TGTGCCAGCAGCCCGGCAACCCACTGGAGGGGAAGGACAGATACGCAGTATTTT
CDR3 protein: CASSPATHWRGRTDTQYF

V gene: TRBV10-1
J gene: TRBJ2-5
D gene: TRBD1
clone size: .
CDR3 length: 15
CDR3 DNA: TGCGCCAGCAGTGCCCTGACAGGGGACGGGGAGACCCAGTACTTC
CDR3 protein: CASSALTGDGETQYF

V gene: TRBV12-3/TRBV12-4
J gene: TRBJ2-1
D gene: TRBD2
clone size: many
CDR3 length: 14
CDR3 DNA: TGTGCCAGCAGTTGGGCTAGCGGAAACAATGAGCAGTTCTTC
CDR3 protein: CASSWASGNNEQFF

V gene: TRBV5-5
J gene: TRBJ1-4
D gene: TRBD1
clone size: few
CDR3 length: 17
CDR3 DNA: TGTGCCAGCAGCTTCTATGGACTCGGGACAGCTAATGAAAAACTGTTTTTT
CDR3 protein: CASSFYGLGTANEKLFF

V gene: TRBV12-3/TRBV12-4
J gene: TRBJ2-1
D gene: .
clone size: many
CDR3 length: 14
CDR3 DNA: TGTGCCAGCAGTTTTCCCGGGCCTTACAATGAGCAGTTCTTC
CDR3 protein: CASSFPGPYNEQFF

V gene: TRBV19
J gene: TRBJ2-2
D gene: TRBD1
clone size: .
CDR3 length: 15
CDR3 DNA: TGTGCCAGTAGCCGTAGACAGGGAGCGGCCGGGGAGCTGTTTTTT
CDR3 protein: CASSRRQGAAGELFF

V gene: TRBV11-3
J gene: TRBJ2-1
D gene: .
clone size: few
CDR3 length: 12
CDR3 DNA: TGTGCCAGCAGCCTCTACACCAATGAGCAGTTCTTC
CDR3 protein: CASSLYTNEQFF

V gene: TRBV10-3
J gene: TRBJ2-7
D gene: TRBD2
clone size: .
CDR3 length: 14
CDR3 DNA: TGTGCCATCCAAACTAGCGGGAGATTCTACGAGCAGTACTTC
CDR3 protein: CAIQTSGRFYEQYF

V gene: TRBV11-3
J gene: TRBJ2-1
D gene: .
clone size: few
CDR3 length: 15
CDR3 DNA: TGTGCCAGCAGCTTCGACAGTGTCTCAGGTGATGAGCAGTTCTTC
CDR3 protein: CASSFDSVSGDEQFF